The source of this T cell receptor beta chain is a study of T and B cells in COVID-19 patients. Study background: The recovered cohort's median age was 34 years, versus around 70 years in active infection.

TRB was amplified from about 250-500 ng of blood genomic DNA. As to this clonotype: Antigen unknown.

Overall study results and limits: Early severe-case samples and blood from mildly ill patients during symptoms were in short supply.

Germline V gene lookup returns CDR1 SGHNT and CDR2 YYREEE (reference sequence). The V segment lost 5 bases and the J segment 4 bases; nucleotides outside the gene matches: 5. CDR3 length: 14 amino acids. TRB rearrangements were amplified by multiplex PCR with BIOMED2 TRB-A/B primers. TCRdb processed the multiplex PCR reads anew with MiXCR; each CDR3 protein has one entry. The profile shows fewer than 25,000 distinct CDR3 sequences, around 30% of them singletons. The chain joins TRBV5-4 to TRBJ1-5, with 8 bases aligning to TRBD1. The sequencing input was blood. This sequence was found in a human donor who had recovered from COVID-19. DNA of the CDR3: TGTGCCAGCAGTTCGGGGGACAGGAATCAGCCCCAGCATTTT. Its translation is CASSSGDRNQPQHF.